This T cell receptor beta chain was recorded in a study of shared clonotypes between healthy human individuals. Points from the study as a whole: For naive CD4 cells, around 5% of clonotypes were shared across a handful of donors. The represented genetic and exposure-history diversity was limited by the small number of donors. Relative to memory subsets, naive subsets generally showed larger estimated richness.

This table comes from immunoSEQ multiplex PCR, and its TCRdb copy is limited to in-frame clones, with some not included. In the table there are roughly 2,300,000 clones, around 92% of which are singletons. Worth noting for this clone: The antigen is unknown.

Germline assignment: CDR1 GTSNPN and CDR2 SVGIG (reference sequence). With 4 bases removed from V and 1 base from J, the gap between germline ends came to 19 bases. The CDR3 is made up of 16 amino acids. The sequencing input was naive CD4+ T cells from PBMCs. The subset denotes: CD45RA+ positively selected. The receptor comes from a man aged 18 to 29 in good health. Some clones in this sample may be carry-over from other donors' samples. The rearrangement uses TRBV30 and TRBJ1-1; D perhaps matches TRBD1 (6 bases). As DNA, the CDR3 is TGTGCCTGGAAGGTCGGTCAGGGGAGGGGGAACACTGAAGCTTTCTTT. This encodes CAWKVGQGRGNTEAFF.